What follows are 4 T cell receptor beta chains derived from one specimen sequenced in a study of blood T cells in healthy people across ages. The authors ran a second PCR of roughly 6 to 11 cycles using a sample-barcoded 5' primer and a J-beta primer mix. MiXCR was run by TCRdb on the 5' RACE reads, yielding one entry per CDR3 protein. The sample records 800,000 or so distinct CDR3 sequences, about 46% being singletons. Sequencing was performed on blood. Receptors were obtained from a man aged 80 or over in good health.

The chain recombines TRBV20-1 with TRBJ2-5; D is unresolved. Trimming took off 6 bases at V and 2 bases at J, with 10 bases between the two ends. Germline V CDR1 and CDR2: DFQATT, SNEGSKA (reference sequence). The CDR3 contains 12 residues. The CDR3: CSAWSVQETQYF. The CDR3 bases are TGCAGTGCGTGGTCAGTTCAAGAGACCCAGTACTTC.

The rearrangement links TRBV5-1 to TRBJ2-5, with D perhaps matching TRBD1 (5 bases). Germline loops: CDR1 SGHRS, CDR2 YFSETQ. The CDR3 loop spans 14 amino acids. The V end lost 0 bases, the J end lost 5 bases, and 11 bases lay between the germline ends. The CDR3 nucleotides are TGCGCCAGCAGCTTGGTGTCGCCAGGGGAGACCCAGTACTTC. The encoded protein is CASSLVSPGETQYF.

The chain carries TRBV10-3 and TRBJ2-5; D may be TRBD2 (6 bases). V dropped 2 bases and J dropped 5 bases, with 12 bases sitting between them. CDR3 length: 14 amino acids. The germline gives CDR1 ENHRY, CDR2 SYGVKD. CDR3 DNA: TGTGCCATCAGTGAGGGACTAACACGGGAGACCCAGTACTTC. Translating it yields CAISEGLTRETQYF.

Comments on this clonotype: An end of the junction does not agree with germline; a read error may underlie this. J is TRBJ2-7 and V is TRBV7-7; 13 nucleotides match TRBD2. Germline V lookup: CDR1 SSHAT, CDR2 FNYEAQ (reference sequence). This CDR3 spans 17 amino acids. CDR3 nucleotide sequence: TGTGCTAGCAGCTTACTCCCGGGACTAGCGGGAACCTACGAGCAGTACTTC. This codes for CASSLLPGLAGTYEQYF.